This TCR beta chain was sequenced in a study of control samples from healthy donors and cancer patients. TCRdb keeps only in-frame clones here, not all; method: immunoSEQ multiplex PCR. This table holds roughly 190,000 clones, over 80% found once. V was pared by 7 bases and J by 7 bases, with 19 bases between. Per germline, CDR1 MNHEY and CDR2 SVGAGI. This CDR3 contains 15 residues. The sequence came from a man in his thirties or forties in good health. The sequenced material came from blood. This sequence joins TRBV6-5 and TRBJ1-4; D is unclear. The CDR3 sequence is CASNTEGVSFEKLFF. CDR3 DNA sequence: TGTGCCAGCAACACTGAGGGAGTCTCTTTTGAAAAACTGTTTTTT.